Listed below are T cell receptor beta chains from one sample, sequenced in a study of blood T cell repertoires in COVID-19. Profiling relied on immunoSEQ multiplex PCR, and the TCRdb table lists in-frame clones only, not all of them. The table has 250,000 to 400,000 clones, roughly nine tenths seen once. The specimen sequenced was PBMCs or T cells enriched from blood (not recorded which). The origin of the receptors is a man aged 55 to 70 who had recovered from COVID-19. The CDR3 runs from the conserved cysteine through the conserved F or W. The D gene is left open where the match is weak. The size field is filled for only some rows; it gives once, few, many or a size class.

>TRBJ1-1|TRBV5-6|once|NA
CASSFRQPGRTEAFF
TGTGCCAGCAGCTTCCGACAGCCGGGTCGAACTGAAGCTTTCTTT
>TRBJ1-1|TRBV19|NA|NA
CASSFRGVVDTEAFF
TGTGCCAGTAGTTTCAGGGGCGTGGTGGACACTGAAGCTTTCTTT
>TRBJ2-7|TRBV9|NA|TRBD2
CASSPRTSIHEQYF
TGTGCCAGCAGCCCGCGGACTAGTATCCACGAGCAGTACTTC
>TRBJ1-4|TRBV4-2|once|TRBD1
CASSQDNRGEKLFF
TGTGCCAGCAGCCAAGATAACAGGGGAGAAAAACTGTTTTTT
>TRBJ1-5|TRBV10-3|NA|NA
CAISESNQPQHF
TGTGCCATCAGTGAATCAAATCAGCCCCAGCATTTT
>TRBJ1-6|TRBV4-1|few|NA
CASSQEQFSPLHF
TGCGCCAGCAGCCAAGAACAGTTTTCACCCCTCCACTTT
>TRBJ1-1|TRBV19|NA|NA
CASSTQGNTEAFF
TGTGCCAGTAGTACACAGGGGAACACTGAAGCTTTCTTT
>TRBJ2-3|TRBV7-3|NA|TRBD2
CASRPAGTSGRDTQYF
TGTGCCAGCAGACCCGCCGGGACTAGCGGGAGGGATACGCAGTATTTT
>TRBJ1-6|TRBV5-1|NA|NA
CASSSGMSYNSPLHF
TGCGCCAGCAGCTCCGGGATGTCCTATAATTCACCCCTCCACTTT
>TRBJ1-2|TRBV5-6|NA|NA
CASSRTDYGYTF
TGTGCCAGCAGCCGGACAGACTATGGCTACACCTTC
>TRBJ2-4|TRBV6-5|NA|TRBD1
CASSRTGGYIQYF
TGTGCCAGCAGTCGGACAGGGGGGTACATTCAGTACTTC
>TRBJ2-5|TRBV11-2|NA|TRBD1
CASRTGTGPEAQYF
TGTGCCAGCCGGACCGGGACAGGGCCTGAGGCCCAGTACTTC
>TRBJ1-5|TRBV18|few|NA
CASSELSSNQPQHF
TGTGCCAGCTCAGAACTCTCCTCTAATCAGCCCCAGCATTTT
>TRBJ2-7|TRBV7-2|NA|TRBD2
CASSPTSGRYEQYF
TGTGCCAGCAGCCCGACTAGCGGGAGATACGAGCAGTACTTC
>TRBJ2-3|TRBV27|NA|TRBD1
CASSDNRGRFTDTQYF
TGTGCCAGCAGTGACAACAGGGGGCGGTTCACAGATACGCAGTATTTT
>TRBJ1-4|TRBV25-1|NA|NA
CASRDTVGEKLFF
TGTGCCAGCAGGGACACGGTCGGGGAAAAACTGTTTTTT
>TRBJ2-7|TRBV12-3/TRBV12-4|NA|NA
CASSGLYYEQYF
TGTGCCAGCTCTGGACTTTACTACGAGCAGTACTTC
>TRBJ2-5|TRBV19|NA|TRBD2
CASSILAGGLETQYF
TGTGCCAGTAGTATCCTAGCGGGGGGGCTGGAGACCCAGTACTTC
>TRBJ2-6|TRBV7-2|NA|NA
CASSPLGGSGANVLTF
TGTGCCAGCAGCCCCTTGGGGGGCTCTGGGGCCAACGTCCTGACTTTC
>TRBJ2-1|TRBV5-4|NA|TRBD2
CASSSGLAGTYNEQFF
TGTGCCAGCAGTTCCGGACTAGCGGGGACCTACAATGAGCAGTTCTTC
>TRBJ1-1|TRBV27|NA|NA
CASGWAGNTEAFF
TGTGCCAGCGGCTGGGCTGGCAACACTGAAGCTTTCTTT
>TRBJ1-2|TRBV19|NA|NA
CASSLTTGLAGRSQGGYTF
TGTGCCAGTAGTTTAACAACGGGGCTCGCCGGGAGGAGCCAAGGAGGCTACACCTTC
>TRBJ2-1|TRBV18|NA|TRBD1
CASSLGTGYLDEQFF
TGTGCCAGCTCACTGGGGACAGGGTATTTGGATGAGCAGTTCTTC
>TRBJ1-1|TRBV5-1|few|NA
CASSRSGTADTEAFF
TGCGCCAGCAGTCGCAGCGGGACGGCCGACACTGAAGCTTTCTTT